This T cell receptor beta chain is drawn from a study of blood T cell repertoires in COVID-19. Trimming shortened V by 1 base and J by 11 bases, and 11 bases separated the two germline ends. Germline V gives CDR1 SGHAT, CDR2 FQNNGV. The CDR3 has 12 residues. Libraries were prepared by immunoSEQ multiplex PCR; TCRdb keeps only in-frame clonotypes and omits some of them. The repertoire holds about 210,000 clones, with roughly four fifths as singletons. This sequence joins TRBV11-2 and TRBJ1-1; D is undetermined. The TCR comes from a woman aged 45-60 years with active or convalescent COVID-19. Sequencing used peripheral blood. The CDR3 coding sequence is TGTGCCAGCAGCTTAGGGGCGTCCCGGGCTTTCTTT. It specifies CASSLGASRAFF.